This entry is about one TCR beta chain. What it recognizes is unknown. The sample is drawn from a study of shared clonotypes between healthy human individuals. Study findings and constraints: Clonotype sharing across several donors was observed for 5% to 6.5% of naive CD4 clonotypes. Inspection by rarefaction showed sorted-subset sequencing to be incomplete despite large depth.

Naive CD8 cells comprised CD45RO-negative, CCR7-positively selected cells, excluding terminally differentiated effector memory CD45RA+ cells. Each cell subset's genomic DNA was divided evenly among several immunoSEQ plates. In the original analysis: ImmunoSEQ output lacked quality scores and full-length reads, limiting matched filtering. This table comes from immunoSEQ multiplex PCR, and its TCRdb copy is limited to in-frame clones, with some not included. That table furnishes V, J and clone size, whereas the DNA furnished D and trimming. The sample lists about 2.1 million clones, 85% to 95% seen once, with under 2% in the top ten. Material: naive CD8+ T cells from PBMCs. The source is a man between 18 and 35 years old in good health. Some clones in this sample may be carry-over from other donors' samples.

The CDR3 sequence is CAWSVSGGLIPEAFF. CDR3 in DNA: TGTGCCTGGAGTGTCTCGGGGGGGTTGATCCCTGAAGCTTTCTTT. The chain couples TRBV30 to TRBJ1-1, with a possible D match to TRBD1 (5 bases). The CDR3 consists of 15 residues. Germline loops: CDR1 GTSNPN, CDR2 SVGIG (reference sequence). The V and J ends lost 0 bases and 6 bases respectively, with 17 bases between them.